One sample yielded the 27 T cell receptor beta chains listed below, sequenced in a study of T cell repertoires in cytomegalovirus infection. TCRdb reprocessed the reads via MiXCR and lists one record per CDR3 protein. In the table there are some 320,000 distinct CDR3 sequences, roughly 9.5% of which are singletons. The sequenced sample consisted of PBMCs. These receptors were taken from a human donor in good health (CMV status not recorded). Some clones in this sample may be carry-over from other donors' samples.

This clonotype was detected a few times. The chain links TRBV7-2 to TRBJ1-1, with 8 nucleotides matching TRBD1. This CDR3 comprises 15 residues. Germline CDR1 reads SGHTA; CDR2 reads FQGNSA. Unmatched junction bases numbered 5, after V lost 1 base and J lost 4 bases. The CDR3 DNA follows: TGTGCCAGCAGCTTAGTGGGACAGGAATCCACTGAAGCTTTCTTT. Its protein product is CASSLVGQESTEAFF.

This clonotype was detected a few times. The gene calls are TRBV6-5 and TRBJ2-2; perhaps TRBD1 as D (6 bases). The germline V gene encodes CDR1 MNHEY and CDR2 SVGAGI. CDR3 size: 15 residues. V shed 6 bases and J shed 7 bases, with 18 bases lying between them. The chain's CDR3 is CASSPDTNRVGELFF. CDR3 sequence (DNA): TGTGCCAGCAGCCCTGACACCAACAGGGTCGGGGAGCTGTTTTTT.

This clonotype was recorded a few times. The chain combines TRBV20-1 with TRBJ2-7; no clear D gene. The CDR3 spans 14 residues. The germline CDR1 and CDR2 sequences are DFQATT and SNEGSKA (reference sequence). Trimming left V 3 bases short and J 2 bases short, with 14 bases between. CDR3 sequence (DNA): TGCAGTGCTAGTCCGGCAGTTTGGCCCTACGAGCAGTACTTC. This encodes CSASPAVWPYEQYF.

This clonotype was observed at least ten times. For the CDR3, the DNA is TGTGCCAGCAGCCCCGTGGGTGGCAACACAGATACGCAGTATTTT. Translation: CASSPVGGNTDTQYF. The J gene is TRBJ2-3, the V gene TRBV7-9, with D unresolved. V shed 5 bases and J shed 2 bases, with 14 bases lying between them. The germline V gene has CDR1 SEHNR and CDR2 FQNEAQ (reference sequence). CDR3 size: 15 residues.

In its sample, this clonotype was seen many times. The chain links TRBV12-3 or TRBV12-4 to TRBJ2-7; no firm D call. Trimming took 8 bases from V and 4 from J, leaving 15 bases between them. The CDR3 length is 13 residues. The DNA of the CDR3 is TGTGCCAGCTCCCGAGAACCAGTTTACGAGCAGTACTTC. It translates to CASSREPVYEQYF.

The chain has TRBV14 and TRBJ1-6; tentative D call: TRBD1 (6 bases). Trimming removed 3 bases from V and 5 bases from J, with 11 bases in between. The CDR3 consists of 15 residues. CDR1 and CDR2 (germline): SGHDN, FVKESK. CDR3 sequence: CASSQTQGHNSPLHF. The CDR3 DNA reads as TGTGCCAGCAGCCAGACACAGGGCCATAATTCACCCCTCCACTTT.

The V gene is TRBV7-3, the J gene TRBJ2-6; D ambiguous. The CDR3 is 18 amino acids. V was pared by 5 bases and J by 3 bases, with 20 bases between. The germline V gene has CDR1 SGHTA and CDR2 FQGTGA. Here the CDR3 reads CASSNRTISIFGANVLTF. The CDR3 DNA follows: TGTGCCAGCAGCAACCGGACCATTTCAATATTTGGGGCCAACGTCCTGACTTTC.

The table lists this clonotype with a few counts. The chain combines TRBV11-3 with TRBJ2-7; D is ambiguous. Germline V CDR1 and CDR2: SGHNT, YENEEA. Trimming removed 1 base from V and 1 base from J, with 11 bases in between. This CDR3 region has 15 residues. The CDR3 protein is CASSLGHTPSYEQYF. The CDR3 coding sequence is TGTGCCAGCAGCTTAGGACACACACCATCCTACGAGCAGTACTTC.

This clonotype was observed a few times. The chain links TRBV6-2 or TRBV6-3 to TRBJ1-5, with 8 bases aligning to TRBD1. Germline CDR1 reads MNHEY; CDR2 reads SVGEGT. The CDR3 has 17 amino acids. V gave up 0 bases and J gave up 2 bases; unmatched junction bases: 6. DNA of the CDR3: TGTGCCAGCAGTTACTCGAGACAGGGGACGGGCAATCAGCCCCAGCATTTT. Translating gives CASSYSRQGTGNQPQHF.

This clonotype was seen many times. Written as DNA, the CDR3 is TGTGCCAGCAGCTTAGAGGTCGGACAGACGGCCCGCGAGCAGTACTTC. Amino acid sequence: CASSLEVGQTAREQYF. This chain links TRBV7-9 with TRBJ2-7, with TRBD1 as a possible D gene (6 bases). V was pared by 1 base and J by 6 bases, with 19 bases between. Germline V gene lookup returns CDR1 SEHNR and CDR2 FQNEAQ (reference sequence). CDR3 size: 16 residues.

This clonotype was detected many times. This chain connects TRBV20-1 to TRBJ1-5, with D perhaps matching TRBD1 (5 bases). Germline V gene lookup returns CDR1 DFQATT and CDR2 SNEGSKA (reference sequence). CDR3 size: 15 residues. Trimming removed 6 bases from V and 6 bases from J, with 21 bases in between. The CDR3 reads CSALQGGAQSQPQHF. The CDR3 nucleotides read TGCAGTGCCCTCCAAGGAGGGGCTCAAAGTCAGCCCCAGCATTTT.

This clonotype was counted many times. The rearrangement links TRBV12-3 or TRBV12-4 to TRBJ2-6; TRBD1 might be the D (6 bases). The CDR3 covers 15 residues. Deletions cut 6 bases from V and 0 bases from J, with 9 bases between. The CDR3 nucleotides are TGTGCCAGCAGCCGGACAGACTCTGGGGCCAACGTCCTGACTTTC. Amino acids: CASSRTDSGANVLTF.

This chain links TRBV27 with TRBJ2-7; 8 nucleotides agree with TRBD2. With V trimmed by 7 bases and J by 2 bases, 13 bases remained unmatched. The CDR3 covers 16 residues. Germline assignment: CDR1 MNHEY and CDR2 SMNVEV (reference sequence). The CDR3 protein is CASTMPGGAEAYEQYF. In nucleotides, the CDR3 is TGTGCCAGCACCATGCCGGGGGGGGCAGAAGCCTACGAGCAGTACTTC.

The gene calls are TRBV25-1 and TRBJ2-5; D is uncertain. The length of the CDR3 is 14 residues. Germline CDR1 MGHDK, CDR2 SYGVNS. V gave up 0 bases and J gave up 5 bases, with 10 bases separating them. The CDR3 region is CASSEYTPGETQYF. The CDR3 DNA is TGTGCCAGCAGTGAATATACCCCGGGCGAGACCCAGTACTTC.

This clonotype was recorded a few times. The chain carries TRBV6-2 or TRBV6-3 and TRBJ1-5; D ambiguous. CDR1 is MNHEY, CDR2 SVGEGT, per germline. V was trimmed by 6 bases and J by 9 bases, leaving 15 bases between them. The CDR3 covers 13 residues. The CDR3 bases are TGTGCCAGCAGATTCACATCCACCGGGCCCCAGCATTTT. As protein: CASRFTSTGPQHF.

V is TRBV7-6 and J is TRBJ2-3; D perhaps matches TRBD2 (5 bases). The CDR3 length is 13 residues. Germline CDR1 is SGHVS and CDR2 is FNYEAQ. V gave up 5 bases and J gave up 3 bases, with 9 bases separating them. In nucleotides, the CDR3 is TGTGCCAGCAGCCCCGGGATGACAGATACGCAGTATTTT. Translation gives CASSPGMTDTQYF. The variable domain in full, completed from reference TRBV7-6 and TRBJ2-3, reads GAGVSQSPRYKVTKRGQDVALRCDPISGHVSLYWYRQALGQGPEFLTYFNYEAQQDKSGLPNDRFSAERPEGSISTLTIQRTEQRDSAMYRCASSPGMTDTQYFGPGTRLTVL.

The rearrangement uses TRBV20-1 and TRBJ2-1, with TRBD1 identical over 9 bases. There are 16 residues in the CDR3. J lost 4 bases, V lost 0 bases, and 7 bases had no gene match. In germline, CDR1 is DFQATT, CDR2 SNEGSKA (reference sequence). CDR3 in amino acids: CSARDLTGGNYNEQFF. For the CDR3, the DNA is TGCAGTGCTAGAGACCTGACAGGGGGGAATTACAATGAGCAGTTCTTC.

The chain combines TRBV6-5 with TRBJ2-1; D is possibly TRBD2 (5 bases). Germline V lookup: CDR1 MNHEY, CDR2 SVGAGI. Between the trimmed V and J ends, which lost 5 bases and 5 bases, there was a span of 16 bases. The CDR3 is made up of 15 amino acids. The CDR3 bases are TGTGCCAGCAGTACGTATTCCCGGGGTCACAATGAGCAGTTCTTC. It is translated as CASSTYSRGHNEQFF.

There are many counts of this clonotype. The J gene is TRBJ1-4, the V gene TRBV4-3, with 9 bases that match TRBD1. This CDR3 contains 15 residues. Per the germline V gene, CDR1 is LGHNA and CDR2 is YSLEER. The J segment lost 3 bases and the V segment lost 3 bases, leaving 2 bases of the junction unmatched. The CDR3 nucleotides read TGCGCCAGCAGCCAGACAGGGGGGGCTAATGAAAAACTGTTTTTT. This encodes CASSQTGGANEKLFF.

This clonotype was counted between two and nine times. V and J are TRBV14 and TRBJ1-6; unclear D gene. CDR1 and CDR2 (germline): SGHDN, FVKESK. Trimming shortened V by 0 bases and J by 7 bases, and 7 bases separated the two germline ends. The CDR3 extends over 14 amino acids. The CDR3 DNA sequence: TGTGCCAGCAGCCAAGATTGGACGAATTCACCCCTCCACTTT. Residues: CASSQDWTNSPLHF. Combining the CDR3 with reference TRBV14 and TRBJ1-6 gives the whole variable domain EAGVTQFPSHSVIEKGQTVTLRCDPISGHDNLYWYRRVMGKEIKFLLHFVKESKQDESGMPNNRFLAERTGGTYSTLKVQPAELEDSGVYFCASSQDWTNSPLHFGNGTRLTVT.

Remarks on this clonotype: At one end, the junction sequence differs from germline, possibly due to a read error. The J gene is TRBJ2-2, the V gene TRBV5-1; TRBD2 matches at 12 bases. The germline V gene has CDR1 SGHRS and CDR2 YFSETQ. CDR3 size: 17 residues. The CDR3 DNA sequence: TGCGCCAGCAGCTCAGGACTAGCGGGGACCAACACCGGGGAGCCGTTTTTT. Encoded protein: CASSSGLAGTNTGEPFF.

This chain links TRBV4-3 with TRBJ1-2; tentatively, D is TRBD1 (6 bases). The germline CDR1 and CDR2 sequences are LGHNA and YSLEER. V lost 4 bases and J 7 bases, leaving 19 bases between the germline ends. This CDR3 spans 15 amino acids. CDR3 amino acids: CASSPPGTLVSGYTF. CDR3 DNA: TGCGCCAGCAGCCCCCCCGGGACACTCGTCTCTGGCTACACCTTC.

This clonotype was seen only a few times. The chain couples TRBV19 to TRBJ2-1; TRBD2 matches at 8 bases. Trimming removed 3 bases from V and 1 base from J; junction bases left unmatched: 5. The germline gives CDR1 LNHDA, CDR2 SQIVND (reference sequence). This CDR3 is built from 16 residues. CDR3 protein: CASSITPGGSYNEQFF. DNA of the CDR3: TGTGCCAGTAGTATTACCCCGGGGGGGTCCTACAATGAGCAGTTCTTC.

This clonotype was picked up many times. The chain carries TRBV7-2 and TRBJ2-7; 7 bases map to TRBD1. V lost 1 base to trimming and J lost 3 bases; unmatched junction nucleotides: 6. CDR1 is SGHTA, CDR2 FQGNSA, per germline. There are 15 residues in the CDR3. CDR3 sequence: CASSLVDRDDYEQYF. The CDR3 coding sequence is TGTGCCAGCAGCTTAGTAGACAGGGACGACTACGAGCAGTACTTC. Drawing the rest from reference TRBV7-2 and TRBJ2-7, the complete variable domain is GAGVSQSPSNKVTEKGKDVELRCDPISGHTALYWYRQSLGQGLEFLIYFQGNSAPDKSGLPSDRFSAERTGGSVSTLTIQRTQQEDSAVYLCASSLVDRDDYEQYFGPGTRLTVT.

This clonotype was detected ten times or more. The chain combines TRBV6-2 or TRBV6-3 with TRBJ1-1, with D tentatively TRBD1 (6 bases). This CDR3 comprises 16 residues. CDR1 MNHEY and CDR2 SVGEGT come from the germline V gene. Trimming stripped 2 bases from V and 0 bases from J, with 13 bases between. The CDR3 bases are TGTGCCAGCAGTTACCTCGGCTGGGACATGAACACTGAAGCTTTCTTT. Residues: CASSYLGWDMNTEAFF.

Only a few counts were recorded for this clonotype. The genes are TRBV7-9 and TRBJ2-7; D uncertain. V lost 3 bases to trimming and J lost 1 base, with 13 bases between them. CDR3 length: 15 amino acids. CDR1 and CDR2 (germline): SEHNR, FQNEAQ (reference sequence). CDR3: CASSFSGRPSYEQYF. The CDR3 nucleotides are TGTGCCAGCAGCTTCTCAGGCCGTCCTTCCTACGAGCAGTACTTC.

This clonotype was recorded at least ten times. This chain connects TRBV19 to TRBJ2-2, with TRBD1 identical over 7 bases. Germline V gives CDR1 LNHDA, CDR2 SQIVND (reference sequence). After removal of 5 bases from V and 4 bases from J, the junction contained 13 bases not matched to a gene. The CDR3 has 17 amino acids. The CDR3 loop reads CASSSPGQRVSTGELFF. Here the CDR3 DNA reads TGTGCCAGTAGTTCTCCGGGACAGCGAGTAAGCACCGGGGAGCTGTTTTTT.